What follows is one T cell receptor beta chain and its context. These data come from a study of blood T cell repertoires in COVID-19. Whole-study context: The origin of the acute and convalescent COVID-19 samples was the United States, Italy and Spain. T cells, B-cell-depleted T cells, or PBMCs supplied cDNA or gDNA.

As handled by the study authors: Reference gene primer amplification gave estimated nucleated cell counts. The repertoire was sequenced with immunoSEQ multiplex PCR; TCRdb's copy has only in-frame clones and lacks some. V and J calls and clone size follow that table, whereas D and trimming were derived from the DNA. This sample has over 150,000 clones, with roughly nine tenths found just once. V was cut by 6 bases and J by 8 bases, with 7 bases left in between. This CDR3 spans 11 amino acids. Germline loops: CDR1 KGHSH, CDR2 LQKENI. Sequences were obtained from peripheral blood. This TCR was recovered from a man between 70 and 80 years old with active or convalescent COVID-19. The genes are TRBV18 and TRBJ1-4; no reliable D call. The CDR3 nucleotides are TGTGCCAGCTCGGGAGGGGAAAAACTGTTTTTT. This sequence encodes CASSGGEKLFF. Supplemented by reference TRBV18 and TRBJ1-4, the full variable domain reads NAGVMQNPRHLVRRRGQEARLRCSPMKGHSHVYWYRQLPEEGLKFMVYLQKENIIDESGMPKERFSAEFPKEGPSILRIQQVVRGDSAAYFCASSGGEKLFFGSGTQLSVL.